The entry below describes one T cell receptor (beta chain). TCRdb's table, derived via immunoSEQ multiplex PCR, lists solely in-frame clones and lacks some. The profile shows approximately 110,000 clones, under 95% of them singletons. The source of the sample is a study of T cells after somatic rescue of genetic block. Trimming removed 3 bases at V and 3 bases at J, with 21 bases between. The germline gives CDR1 GTSNPN, CDR2 SVGIG (reference sequence). The CDR3 extends over 17 amino acids. The sample taken for sequencing was peripheral blood mononuclear cells (PBMCs). The rearrangement joins TRBV30 to TRBJ1-3; D is ambiguous. The receptor was derived from a woman aged 18-35 years. DNA of the CDR3: TGTGCCTGGAGCCTATCTCGATGGGGAGGGATTGGAAACACCATATATTTT. Translated, it gives CAWSLSRWGGIGNTIYF.